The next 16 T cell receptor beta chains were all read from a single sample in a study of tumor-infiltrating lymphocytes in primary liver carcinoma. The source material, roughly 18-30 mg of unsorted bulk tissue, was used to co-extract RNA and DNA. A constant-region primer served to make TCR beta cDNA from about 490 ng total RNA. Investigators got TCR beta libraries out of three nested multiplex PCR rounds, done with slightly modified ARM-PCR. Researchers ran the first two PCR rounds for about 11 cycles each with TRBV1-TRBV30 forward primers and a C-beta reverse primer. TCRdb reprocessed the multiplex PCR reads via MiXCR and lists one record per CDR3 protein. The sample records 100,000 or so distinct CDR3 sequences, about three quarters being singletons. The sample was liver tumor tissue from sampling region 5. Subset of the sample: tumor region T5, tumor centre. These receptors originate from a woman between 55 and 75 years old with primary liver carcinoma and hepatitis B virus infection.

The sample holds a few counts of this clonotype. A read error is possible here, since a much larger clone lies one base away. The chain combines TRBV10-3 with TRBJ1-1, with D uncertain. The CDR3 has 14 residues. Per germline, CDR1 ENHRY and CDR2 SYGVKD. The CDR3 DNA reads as TGTACCATCAGTGAGTCCACCAGTAACACTGAAGCTTTCTTT. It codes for CTISESTSNTEAFF.

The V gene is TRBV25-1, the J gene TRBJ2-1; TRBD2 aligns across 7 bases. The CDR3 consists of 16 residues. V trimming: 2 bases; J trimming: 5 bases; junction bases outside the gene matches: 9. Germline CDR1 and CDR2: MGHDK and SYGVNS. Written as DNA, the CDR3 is TGTGCCAGCAGTGAACCAGAGGGAGGGCGGGACAATGAGCAGTTCTTC. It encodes CASSEPEGGRDNEQFF.

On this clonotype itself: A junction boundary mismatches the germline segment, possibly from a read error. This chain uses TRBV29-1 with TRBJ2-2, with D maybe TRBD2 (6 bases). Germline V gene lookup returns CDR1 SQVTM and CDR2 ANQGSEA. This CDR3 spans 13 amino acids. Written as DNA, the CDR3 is TGCAGTGTTACGGGGCACTCGGGCGGGGACCTGTTTTTT. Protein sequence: CSVTGHSGGDLFF.

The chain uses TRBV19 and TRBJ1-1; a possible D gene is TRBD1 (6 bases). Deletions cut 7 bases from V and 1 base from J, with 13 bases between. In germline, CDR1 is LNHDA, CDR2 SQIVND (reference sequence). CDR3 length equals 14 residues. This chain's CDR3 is CASTEDRRNTEAFF. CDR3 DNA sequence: TGTGCCAGTACCGAAGACAGGAGGAACACTGAAGCTTTCTTT.

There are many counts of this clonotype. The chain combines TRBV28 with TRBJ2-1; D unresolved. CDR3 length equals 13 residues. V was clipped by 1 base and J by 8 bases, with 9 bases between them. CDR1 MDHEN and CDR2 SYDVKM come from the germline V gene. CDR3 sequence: CASSLSPRYEQFF. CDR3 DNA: TGTGCCAGCAGTTTATCCCCTAGATATGAGCAGTTCTTC.

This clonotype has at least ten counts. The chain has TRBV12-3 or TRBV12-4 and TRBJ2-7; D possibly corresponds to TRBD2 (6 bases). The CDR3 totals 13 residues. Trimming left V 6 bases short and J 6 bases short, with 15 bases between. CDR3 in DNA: TGTGCCAGCAGGACGGCGGGATTTGGCGAGCAGTACTTC. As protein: CASRTAGFGEQYF.

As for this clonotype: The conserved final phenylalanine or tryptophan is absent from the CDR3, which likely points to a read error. CDR3 region: CASSQGTSGIGKLFS. DNA for the CDR3: TGCGCCAGCAGCCAAGGGACTAGCGGGATCGGGAAGCTGTTTTCT. The chain couples TRBV4-1 to TRBJ2-2, with 12 bases aligning to TRBD2. CDR1 is MGHRA and CDR2 is YSYEKL in the germline V gene. The length of the CDR3 is 15 residues.

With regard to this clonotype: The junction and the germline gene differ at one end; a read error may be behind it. As DNA, the CDR3 is TGCCCCAGCAGCTTGCCGGGATTATGTGACAATGAGCAGTTCTTC. It is translated as CPSSLPGLCDNEQFF. The chain links TRBV11-2 to TRBJ2-1; D might be TRBD2 (5 bases). The CDR3 totals 15 residues. Germline loops: CDR1 SGHAT, CDR2 FQNNGV.

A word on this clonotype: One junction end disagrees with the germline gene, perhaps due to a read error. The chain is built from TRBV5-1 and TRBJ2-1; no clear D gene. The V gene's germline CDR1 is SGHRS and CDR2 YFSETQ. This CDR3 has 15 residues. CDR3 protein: CASSLDSGVYNEQSF. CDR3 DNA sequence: TGCGCCAGCAGCCTTGATAGTGGTGTTTACAATGAGCAGTCCTTC.

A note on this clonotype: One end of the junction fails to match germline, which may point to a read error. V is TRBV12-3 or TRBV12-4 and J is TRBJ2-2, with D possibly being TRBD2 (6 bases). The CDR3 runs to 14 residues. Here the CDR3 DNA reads TGTGCCAGCAGCACGGGACTCACTGCCGGGGATCTGTTTTTT. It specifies CASSTGLTAGDLFF.

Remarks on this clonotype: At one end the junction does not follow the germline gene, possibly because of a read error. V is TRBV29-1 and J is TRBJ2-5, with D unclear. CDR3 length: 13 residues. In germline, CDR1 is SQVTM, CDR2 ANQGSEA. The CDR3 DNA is TGCAGCGTCGAAGTCGGCGTGGGTGAGACCCAGTACTTC. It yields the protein CSVEVGVGETQYF. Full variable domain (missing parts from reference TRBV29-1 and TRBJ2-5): SAVISQKPSRDICQRGTSLTIQCQVDSQVTMMFWYRQQPGQSLTLIATANQGSEATYESGFVIDKFPISRPNLTFSTLTVSNMSPEDSSIYLCSVEVGVGETQYFGPGTRLLVL.

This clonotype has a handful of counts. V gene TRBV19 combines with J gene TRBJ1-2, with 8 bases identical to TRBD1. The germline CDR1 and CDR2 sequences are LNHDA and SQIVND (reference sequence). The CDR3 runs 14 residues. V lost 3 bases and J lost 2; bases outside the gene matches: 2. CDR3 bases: TGTGCCAGTAGTATCTCAGGGGGCAACTATGGCTACACCTTC. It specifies CASSISGGNYGYTF.

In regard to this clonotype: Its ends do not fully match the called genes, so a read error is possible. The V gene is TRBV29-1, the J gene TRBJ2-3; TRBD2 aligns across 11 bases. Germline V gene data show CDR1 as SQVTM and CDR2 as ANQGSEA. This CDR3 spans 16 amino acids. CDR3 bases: TGCGGCGTTGAATCGGGGGCGGTTAGCGGGAGGGGTACGCAGTATTTT. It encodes CGVESGAVSGRGTQYF.

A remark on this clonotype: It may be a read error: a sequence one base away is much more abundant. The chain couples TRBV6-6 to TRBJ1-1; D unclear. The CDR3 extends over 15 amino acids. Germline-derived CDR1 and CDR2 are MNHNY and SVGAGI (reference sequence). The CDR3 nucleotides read TGTGACAGCAGTTACTCTGCAGCCCTGAACACTGAAGCTTTCTTT. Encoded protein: CDSSYSAALNTEAFF.

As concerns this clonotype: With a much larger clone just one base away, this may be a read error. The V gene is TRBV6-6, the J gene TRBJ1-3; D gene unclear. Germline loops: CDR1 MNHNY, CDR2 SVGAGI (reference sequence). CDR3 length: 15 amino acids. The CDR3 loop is CTSSYLGVSGNTIYF. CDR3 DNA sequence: TGTACCAGCAGTTACTTAGGAGTTTCTGGAAACACCATATATTTT.

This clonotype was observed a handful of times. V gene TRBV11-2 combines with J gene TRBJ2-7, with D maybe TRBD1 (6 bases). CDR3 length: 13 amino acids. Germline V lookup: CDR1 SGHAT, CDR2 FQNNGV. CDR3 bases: TGTATCAGCAGTTCCGGACAGTCCTACGAGCAGTACTTC. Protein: CISSSGQSYEQYF.